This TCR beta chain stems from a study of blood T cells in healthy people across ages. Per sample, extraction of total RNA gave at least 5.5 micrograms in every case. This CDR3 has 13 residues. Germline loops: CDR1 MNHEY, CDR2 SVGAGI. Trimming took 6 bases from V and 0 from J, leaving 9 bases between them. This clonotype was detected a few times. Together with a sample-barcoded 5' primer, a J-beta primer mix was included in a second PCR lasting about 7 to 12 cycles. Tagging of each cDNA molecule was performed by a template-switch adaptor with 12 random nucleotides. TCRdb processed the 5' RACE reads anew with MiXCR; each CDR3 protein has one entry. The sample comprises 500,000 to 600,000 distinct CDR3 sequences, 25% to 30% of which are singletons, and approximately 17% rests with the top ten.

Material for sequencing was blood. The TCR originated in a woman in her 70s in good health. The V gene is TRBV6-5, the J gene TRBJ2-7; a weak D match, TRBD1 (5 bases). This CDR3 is CASRATGSYEQYF. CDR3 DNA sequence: TGTGCCAGCAGAGCTACAGGCTCCTACGAGCAGTACTTC.